This TCR beta chain comes out of a study of OX40 agonist ivuxolimab in advanced cancers. Study-level information: The dose of intravenous ivuxolimab that patients received every 2 weeks ranged from 0.01 to 10 mg/kg. Overall study findings and caveats: Antigen targets of the expanded peripheral T cells went undetermined. Relative to CD4+ cells, CD8+ T cells on average had more expanded clones. Partial responders at 0.1-3.0 mg/kg showed near-lowest clonal expansion.

A remark on this clone: Its matching antigen is unknown.

Germline CDR1 is MDHEN and CDR2 is SYDVKM. This CDR3 comprises 12 residues. The ends were cut back, 7 bases at V and 5 bases at J, with 12 bases in the middle. Sequencing was performed with immunoSEQ multiplex PCR; in TCRdb, only in-frame clones are kept and a portion is missing. In the table there are nearly 50,000 clones, roughly 90% of which are singletons. This clonotype was obtained from an adult with an advanced solid tumor such as melanoma, head and neck, liver or kidney cancer. This specimen was CD4+ or CD8+ T cells sorted from blood, taken in a trial of the OX40 agonist ivuxolimab. The gene calls are TRBV28 and TRBJ2-7; no definite D call. Written as DNA, the CDR3 is TGTGCCAGCAAATCCGACCGGGACGAGCAGTACTTC. It codes for CASKSDRDEQYF.